This entry lists 9 T cell receptor beta chains sequenced from one sample in a study of shared clonotypes between healthy human individuals. The method was immunoSEQ multiplex PCR; TCRdb's version includes in-frame clones alone and lacks a portion of them. The sample has around 1.4 million clones; 98% are singletons. Sequencing was performed on naive CD4+ T cells sorted from blood. Subset indicated: CD45RA+ positively selected. The source of these receptors is a man aged 30-40 years in good health.

The V call is TRBV6-6, the J call TRBJ1-1; the D gene is possibly TRBD1 (5 bases). The V gene lost 2 bases and the J gene lost 1 base, with 5 bases spanning the gap. This CDR3 has 13 residues. CDR1 is MNHNY, CDR2 SVGAGI, per germline (reference sequence). CDR3 sequence (DNA): TGTGCCAGCAGTTACAGGGGGAACACTGAAGCTTTCTTT. Its translation is CASSYRGNTEAFF.

The V gene is TRBV15, the J gene TRBJ1-2, with D maybe TRBD1 (5 bases). Germline CDR1 and CDR2: LNHNV and YYDKDF (reference sequence). V was trimmed by 1 base and J by 3 bases, leaving 12 bases between them. The CDR3 extends over 15 amino acids. The DNA for the CDR3 is TGTGCCACCAGCAGAGGGGGCCTGTGGGACTATGGCTACACCTTC. Its translation: CATSRGGLWDYGYTF.

CDR3 amino acids: CASSVDSSGNTIYF. The CDR3 DNA reads TGTGCCAGCTCAGTGGACAGCTCTGGAAACACCATATATTTT. V is TRBV18 and J is TRBJ1-3; weak D call: TRBD1 (6 bases). This CDR3 contains 14 residues. Germline V CDR1 and CDR2: KGHSH, LQKENI. V shed 5 bases and J shed 0 bases, with 8 bases lying between them. The entire variable domain, with the rest obtained from reference TRBV18 and TRBJ1-3, is as follows: NAGVMQNPRHLVRRRGQEARLRCSPMKGHSHVYWYRQLPEEGLKFMVYLQKENIIDESGMPKERFSAEFPKEGPSILRIQQVVRGDSAAYFCASSVDSSGNTIYFGEGSWLTVV.

J is TRBJ1-5 and V is TRBV6-5; D gene ambiguous. This CDR3 has 14 residues. V was cut by 0 bases and J by 5 bases, with 8 bases left in between. CDR1 and CDR2 from the germline V gene are MNHEY and SVGAGI. This chain's CDR3 is CASSYSIRDQPQHF. The CDR3 bases are TGTGCCAGCAGTTACTCGATTCGGGATCAGCCCCAGCATTTT.

The gene calls are TRBV25-1 and TRBJ2-7; D is undetermined. Germline V gives CDR1 MGHDK, CDR2 SYGVNS. V gave up 5 bases and J gave up 5 bases, with 22 bases separating them. This CDR3 is 16 amino acids long. In DNA, the CDR3 is TGTGCCAGCAGTTTAAAATGGGGTGGTTCAAGGGACGAGCAGTACTTC. It encodes CASSLKWGGSRDEQYF.

In this sample, this clone turned up once. V and J are TRBV28 and TRBJ2-5; the D is unclear. Trimming removed 2 bases at V and 7 bases at J, with 8 bases between. This CDR3 region has 12 residues. CDR1 and CDR2 from the germline V gene are MDHEN and SYDVKM. CDR3 protein: CASSLIEPTQYF. Here the CDR3 DNA reads TGTGCCAGCAGTTTAATCGAACCGACCCAGTACTTC.

On this clone: Other nucleotide sequences in the sample specify the same CDR3. V is TRBV27 and J is TRBJ2-6; D possibly uses TRBD1 or TRBD2 (5 bases each). Trimming cost V 3 bases and J 2 bases, with 8 bases left between them. CDR1 and CDR2 from the germline V gene are MNHEY and SMNVEV (reference sequence). The length of the CDR3 is 15 residues. CDR3 residues: CASSLWGTGANVLTF. The CDR3 bases are TGTGCCAGCAGTTTGTGGGGGACTGGGGCCAACGTCCTGACTTTC.

The rearrangement uses TRBV7-9 and TRBJ2-7; no clear D. The CDR3 contains 13 residues. The V and J ends lost 1 base and 4 bases respectively, with 8 bases between them. Germline lookup yields CDR1 SEHNR and CDR2 FQNEAQ (reference sequence). CDR3 region: CASSLERAYEQYF. The CDR3 DNA reads TGTGCCAGCAGCTTAGAACGCGCATACGAGCAGTACTTC. Supplemented by reference TRBV7-9 and TRBJ2-7, the full variable domain reads DTGVSQNPRHKITKRGQNVTFRCDPISEHNRLYWYRQTLGQGPEFLTYFQNEAQLEKSRLLSDRFSAERPKGSFSTLEIQRTEQGDSAMYLCASSLERAYEQYFGPGTRLTVT.

This sequence joins TRBV10-3 and TRBJ2-5, with 10 bases lining up with TRBD2. This CDR3 comprises 15 residues. V lost 10 bases to trimming and J lost 5 bases; unmatched junction nucleotides: 13. CDR1 ENHRY and CDR2 SYGVKD come from the germline V gene. The CDR3: CATASEREGLETQYF. The DNA for the CDR3 is TGTGCCACCGCCTCCGAGCGGGAGGGCCTCGAGACCCAGTACTTC.